The 7 T cell receptor beta chains below all came from one sample that was sequenced in a study of blood T cells in healthy people across ages. The authors ran a second PCR of 7 to 11 cycles using a sample-barcoded 5' primer and a J-beta primer mix. TCRdb ran MiXCR on the 5' RACE reads and lists one entry per CDR3 protein. The sample shows more than 750,000 distinct CDR3 sequences, 25% to 35% of them seen only once. These data were likewise used in another study, on T cells of mothers and their children.

The sample comprised blood. The receptors were gathered from a woman aged 40-49 years in good health.

This chain connects TRBV18 to TRBJ1-5; D is unresolved. The CDR3 covers 14 residues. The germline gives CDR1 KGHSH, CDR2 LQKENI. V gave up 3 bases and J gave up 6 bases, with 12 bases separating them. Here the CDR3 reads CASSPNHSGQPQHF. CDR3 sequence (DNA): TGTGCCAGCTCACCCAACCACTCGGGTCAGCCCCAGCATTTT.

Here the CDR3 DNA reads TGTGCCAGCAGTTTCTCCACGTCGAACACTGAAGCTTTCTTT. Amino acids: CASSFSTSNTEAFF. V usage is TRBV12-3 or TRBV12-4 and J usage is TRBJ1-1, with D hard to call. The V and J ends lost 3 bases and 1 base respectively, with 9 bases between them. The CDR3 is 14 amino acids.

This clonotype was picked up a small number of times. The chain is built from TRBV4-3 and TRBJ2-1; weak D call: TRBD2 (6 bases). The CDR3 has 18 amino acids. The germline gives CDR1 LGHNA, CDR2 YSLEER. The V end lost 0 bases, the J end lost 10 bases, and 25 bases lay between the germline ends. The CDR3: CASSQDAPPGLNAGEQFF. The CDR3 bases are TGCGCCAGCAGCCAAGATGCACCCCCAGGACTCAACGCGGGGGAGCAGTTCTTC.

This clonotype showed up just a few times. The rearrangement uses TRBV27 and TRBJ1-4, with D uncertain. CDR1 MNHEY and CDR2 SMNVEV come from the germline V gene (reference sequence). The CDR3 sequence is 15 residues long. V was shortened by 0 bases and J by 3 bases, with 8 bases between the two germline ends. CDR3 protein: CASSLSWRSNEKLFF. The CDR3 DNA follows: TGTGCCAGCAGTTTATCGTGGCGGTCTAATGAAAAACTGTTTTTT. The complete variable domain, with remaining parts taken from reference TRBV27 and TRBJ1-4, reads EAQVTQNPRYLITVTGKKLTVTCSQNMNHEYMSWYRQDPGLGLRQIYYSMNVEVTDKGDVPEGYKVSRKEKRNFPLILESPSPNQTSLYFCASSLSWRSNEKLFFGSGTQLSVL.

This clonotype was observed at least ten times. The chain uses TRBV20-1 and TRBJ1-2; 7 positions match TRBD1. The ends lost 6 bases at V and 1 base at J; junction bases unmatched: 11. The CDR3 has 15 residues. Germline CDR1 reads DFQATT; CDR2 reads SNEGSKA (reference sequence). Here the CDR3 reads CSARQGGNLNYGYTF. The CDR3 region has the DNA TGCAGTGCCAGACAGGGAGGGAACCTTAACTATGGCTACACCTTC.

This clonotype was seen a few times. The genes are TRBV3-1 and TRBJ2-5; 12 nucleotides align to TRBD1. Germline trimming cut 4 bases from V and 4 bases from J; bases unmatched to any gene: 7. The germline CDR1 and CDR2 sequences are LGHDT and YNNKEL (reference sequence). CDR3 length: 16 residues. The CDR3 DNA is TGTGCCAGCAGCCCGGGACAGGGGGCCCGAGTAGAGACCCAGTACTTC. Protein: CASSPGQGARVETQYF.

This clonotype was seen only a few times. The chain employs TRBV20-1 and TRBJ1-1, with no clear D. Germline V CDR1 and CDR2: DFQATT, SNEGSKA (reference sequence). Between the trimmed V and J ends, which lost 8 bases and 1 base, there was a span of 11 bases. The CDR3 has 12 amino acids. CDR3 DNA: TGCAGTCCAGTGGGAGGGAACACTGAAGCTTTCTTT. Its protein is CSPVGGNTEAFF.